Shown below are 30 T cell receptor beta chains from a single sample sequenced in a study of T cells in Graves' hyperthyroidism and ophthalmopathy. TCR beta CDR3 region amplification was performed from RNA transcripts. During a first-round RT-PCR of the TCR CDR3, the HTBI primer set was used. Using its own MiXCR run on the multiplex PCR reads, TCRdb lists one record per CDR3 protein. The sample gives roughly 570,000 distinct CDR3 sequences, more than 15% of which show up once; about 7% is in the top ten. Sequencing was done on a sample of blood. The source of these receptors is a woman aged 25 to 39 with Graves' hyperthyroidism.

The rearrangement uses TRBV10-3 and TRBJ1-2; no clear D gene. V lost 10 bases and J lost 3, with 9 bases in between. Per germline, CDR1 ENHRY and CDR2 SYGVKD. The CDR3 length is 11 residues. CDR3 loop: CASSTDYGYTF. For the CDR3, the DNA is TGTGCCAGCTCTACTGACTATGGCTACACCTTC.

The sample holds a few counts of this clonotype. The rearrangement uses TRBV9 and TRBJ2-3; tentative D call: TRBD2 (5 bases). This CDR3 region has 17 residues. Germline CDR1 SGDLS, CDR2 YYNGEE. Deletions cut 4 bases from V and 2 bases from J, with 20 bases between. CDR3 loop: CASSFSSDSTLTDTQYF. CDR3 nucleotide sequence: TGTGCCAGCAGCTTTTCCTCGGACTCAACCCTCACAGATACGCAGTATTTT.

J is TRBJ2-2 and V is TRBV19; tentatively, D is TRBD1 (5 bases). The CDR3 runs to 14 residues. CDR1 is LNHDA, CDR2 SQIVND, per germline (reference sequence). The V end lost 9 bases, the J end lost 5 bases, and 16 bases lay between the germline ends. The CDR3 here is CASKPAGWTGELFF. Here the CDR3 DNA reads TGTGCCAGCAAGCCGGCAGGGTGGACCGGGGAGCTGTTTTTT.

This clonotype was recorded a few times. The chain is built from TRBV30 and TRBJ1-5; TRBD1 agrees at 9 bases. Germline-derived CDR1 and CDR2 are GTSNPN and SVGIG (reference sequence). V lost 1 base and J lost 3; bases outside the gene matches: 13. CDR3 size: 18 residues. As DNA, the CDR3 is TGTGCCTGGAGTGCCTCATTAAACAGGGGGCGCCCCAATCAGCCCCAGCATTTT. This sequence encodes CAWSASLNRGRPNQPQHF.

J is TRBJ2-7 and V is TRBV27; D not certain. Trimming pared 0 bases from V and 1 base from J, leaving 7 bases between. The CDR3 is 14 residues long. The V gene's germline CDR1 is MNHEY and CDR2 SMNVEV (reference sequence). The CDR3 DNA sequence: TGTGCCAGCAGTTTATCGTTTTCATCCTACGAGCAGTACTTC. The encoded protein is CASSLSFSSYEQYF.

The rearrangement uses TRBV4-3 and TRBJ2-3; D is possibly TRBD1 (5 bases). CDR3 length equals 17 residues. Trimming pared 0 bases from V and 3 bases from J, leaving 16 bases between. The germline V gene has CDR1 LGHNA and CDR2 YSLEER. For the CDR3, the DNA is TGCGCCAGCAGCCAAGATTTTGGGCCAGGGTATACAGATACGCAGTATTTT. It codes for CASSQDFGPGYTDTQYF.

This clonotype occurred many times. V gene TRBV5-1 combines with J gene TRBJ2-2, with TRBD1 identical over 7 bases. The germline gives CDR1 SGHRS, CDR2 YFSETQ. V lost 0 bases and J lost 3; bases outside the gene matches: 8. The CDR3 sequence is 17 residues long. The CDR3 coding sequence is TGCGCCAGCAGCTTGGGAACAGGGGTCATCGACACCGGGGAGCTGTTTTTT. It yields the protein CASSLGTGVIDTGELFF.

In this sample, this clonotype turned up many times. The chain is built from TRBV2 and TRBJ1-4, with a possible D match to TRBD1 (6 bases). Trimming removed 6 bases from V and 3 bases from J, with 14 bases in between. Looked up from germline, CDR1 is SNHLY and CDR2 is FYNNEI. This CDR3 comprises 15 residues. CDR3 sequence reads: CASRSPGQPNEKLFF. The CDR3 DNA sequence: TGTGCCAGCAGATCTCCAGGACAGCCTAATGAAAAACTGTTTTTT.

The chain joins TRBV6-2 or TRBV6-3 to TRBJ1-1; possibly TRBD1 for D (5 bases). The CDR3 has 14 amino acids. V was shortened by 5 bases and J by 1 base, with 11 bases between the two germline ends. CDR1 MNHEY and CDR2 SVGEGT come from the germline V gene. The CDR3 here is CASSKGLGNTEAFF. In nucleotides, the CDR3 is TGTGCCAGCAGTAAGGGACTAGGGAACACTGAAGCTTTCTTT.

This clonotype turned up a few times. The rearrangement uses TRBV11-3 and TRBJ1-2; no reliable D call. Trimming pared 1 base from V and 7 bases from J, leaving 10 bases between. CDR1 and CDR2 from the germline V gene are SGHNT and YENEEA. This CDR3 comprises 13 residues. The CDR3 here is CASSLVETGGYTF. The CDR3 nucleotides read TGTGCCAGCAGCTTAGTGGAAACCGGTGGCTACACCTTC.

This clonotype was seen a handful of times. The chain has TRBV5-1 and TRBJ1-4; D unresolved. The V end was cut by 2 bases, the J end by 5 bases, with 16 bases between. The germline CDR1 and CDR2 sequences are SGHRS and YFSETQ. The CDR3 extends over 16 amino acids. The CDR3 DNA reads TGCGCCAGCAGCTTAAGAGGGAATAAGCAAAATGAAAAACTGTTTTTT. Translated, it gives CASSLRGNKQNEKLFF.

This clonotype was seen more than once but under ten times. The V and J genes are TRBV6-2 or TRBV6-3 and TRBJ2-3; 12 nucleotides match TRBD2. Germline CDR1 MNHEY, CDR2 SVGEGT. J lost 6 bases, V lost 6 bases, and 4 bases had no gene match. The CDR3 length is 14 residues. CDR3 region: CASRPSGRADTQYF. CDR3 DNA: TGTGCCAGCAGGCCTAGCGGGAGGGCGGATACGCAGTATTTT.

V gene TRBV14 combines with J gene TRBJ2-7; the D is unclear. There are 17 residues in the CDR3. CDR1 and CDR2 (germline): SGHDN, FVKESK. The ends were cut back, 5 bases at V and 1 base at J, with 21 bases in the middle. Written as DNA, the CDR3 is TGTGCCAGCAGCAAAGCTGATTTCGGAGTTCGGTCCTACGAGCAGTACTTC. This gives the protein CASSKADFGVRSYEQYF. Looking up the rest from reference TRBV14 and TRBJ2-7 gives the full variable domain: EAGVTQFPSHSVIEKGQTVTLRCDPISGHDNLYWYRRVMGKEIKFLLHFVKESKQDESGMPNNRFLAERTGGTYSTLKVQPAELEDSGVYFCASSKADFGVRSYEQYFGPGTRLTVT.

The chain is built from TRBV15 and TRBJ2-3, with TRBD2 identical over 10 bases. The CDR3 is 21 residues long. V was clipped by 3 bases and J by 4 bases; unmatched bases: 22. CDR1 and CDR2 (germline): LNHNV, YYDKDF (reference sequence). This chain's CDR3 is CATSSPWGPRFTSGNADTQYF. The DNA for the CDR3 is TGTGCCACCAGCAGCCCCTGGGGGCCCCGTTTTACTAGCGGGAACGCAGATACGCAGTATTTT.

This clonotype was detected many times. The V call is TRBV12-3 or TRBV12-4, the J call TRBJ2-1; D is uncertain. V was clipped by 5 bases and J by 8 bases, with 22 bases between them. This CDR3 spans 16 amino acids. The chain's CDR3 is CASSPVIMGQRDEQFF. The CDR3 coding sequence is TGTGCCAGCAGTCCCGTGATAATGGGTCAAAGGGATGAGCAGTTCTTC.

This clonotype was recorded many times. V gene TRBV12-5 combines with J gene TRBJ2-7, with D hard to call. The germline V and J ends were trimmed by 6 bases and 3 bases, with 15 bases remaining between them. CDR1 is LGHNT and CDR2 is FRNRAP in the germline V gene. The CDR3 is made up of 14 amino acids. The CDR3 reads CASGPLPDGYEQYF. The CDR3, as DNA: TGTGCTAGTGGCCCCCTCCCGGATGGCTACGAGCAGTACTTC.

In this sample, this clonotype turned up many times. The V call is TRBV7-7, the J call TRBJ1-1, with a possible D match to TRBD1 (5 bases). Trimming removed 5 bases from V and 1 base from J, with 14 bases in between. This CDR3 region has 15 residues. Germline loops: CDR1 SSHAT, CDR2 FNYEAQ (reference sequence). CDR3 sequence: CASSASGGENTEAFF. The CDR3 DNA follows: TGTGCCAGCAGCGCATCGGGGGGGGAGAACACTGAAGCTTTCTTT.

This rearrangement joins TRBV6-1 to TRBJ2-1, with D maybe TRBD2 (6 bases). Per the germline V gene, CDR1 is MNHNS and CDR2 is SASEGT. The CDR3 has 18 amino acids. Trimming stripped 6 bases from V and 0 bases from J, with 21 bases between. CDR3 in amino acids: CASSWRTTHVGSYNEQFF. CDR3 coding DNA: TGTGCCAGCAGCTGGAGGACTACCCACGTTGGCTCCTACAATGAGCAGTTCTTC.

At least ten counts were recorded for this clonotype. The J gene is TRBJ2-3, the V gene TRBV20-1; no clear D gene. This CDR3 is 14 amino acids long. V lost 5 bases to trimming and J lost 0 bases, with 12 bases between them. Per the germline V gene, CDR1 is DFQATT and CDR2 is SNEGSKA (reference sequence). CDR3: CSAPTIHSTDTQYF. The CDR3 DNA follows: TGCAGTGCTCCTACAATTCATAGCACAGATACGCAGTATTTT.

This clonotype has ten or more counts. The chain uses TRBV6-2 or TRBV6-3 and TRBJ2-7; D may correspond to TRBD1 or TRBD2 (7 bases each). The CDR3 is 15 amino acids. V shed 5 bases and J shed 2 bases, with 16 bases lying between them. In germline, CDR1 is MNHEY, CDR2 SVGEGT. CDR3 nucleotides: TGTGCCAGCAGTCGAGCGGGACAGAAAACCTACGAGCAGTACTTC. This encodes CASSRAGQKTYEQYF.

V and J are TRBV7-3 and TRBJ2-1; 8 bases match TRBD2. Germline CDR1 and CDR2: SGHTA and FQGTGA. V dropped 5 bases and J dropped 13; count of bases not matched to a gene: 22. This CDR3 is built from 17 residues. CDR3 nucleotide sequence: TGTGCCAGCAGCCCCTCCTTGGAGCGGGAGAGTTCGGAGACCCAGTTCTTC. This encodes CASSPSLERESSETQFF.

The table lists this clonotype with many counts. The chain couples TRBV20-1 to TRBJ1-2; 7 bases map to TRBD1. V shed 3 bases, J shed 4 bases, and the junction held 14 bases outside the gene matches. Germline V gives CDR1 DFQATT, CDR2 SNEGSKA (reference sequence). There are 16 residues in the CDR3. The CDR3 sequence is CSARPRSTGISYGYTF. CDR3 DNA sequence: TGCAGTGCTAGGCCCCGGTCGACAGGGATAAGCTATGGCTACACCTTC.

In this sample, this clonotype turned up many times. The chain combines TRBV12-3 or TRBV12-4 with TRBJ2-7; 9 nucleotides agree with TRBD2. With V trimmed by 7 bases and J by 2 bases, 6 bases remained unmatched. This CDR3 is 14 amino acids long. In DNA form, the CDR3 reads TGTGCCAGCACCCCGACTAGCGGTCCCTACGAGCAGTACTTC. Its translation is CASTPTSGPYEQYF.

The chain combines TRBV9 with TRBJ2-7, with 9 bases identical to TRBD2. CDR1 and CDR2 (germline): SGDLS, YYNGEE. Losses at the gene ends were 4 bases for V and 3 bases for J; bases not matched to a gene: 8. There are 15 residues in the CDR3. The CDR3 DNA follows: TGTGCCAGCAGCCCCTCTAGCGGGGAATACTACGAGCAGTACTTC. It yields the protein CASSPSSGEYYEQYF.

This clonotype was found many times. The rearrangement joins TRBV3-1 to TRBJ1-5, with 8 bases matching TRBD1. Germline CDR1 LGHDT, CDR2 YNNKEL (reference sequence). Losses at the gene ends were 5 bases for V and 4 bases for J; bases not matched to a gene: 7. The CDR3 covers 15 residues. The DNA for the CDR3 is TGTGCCAGCAGCTTAGGGACAGGCCCTAATCAGCCCCAGCATTTT. It codes for CASSLGTGPNQPQHF. Drawing the rest from reference TRBV3-1 and TRBJ1-5, the complete variable domain is DTAVSQTPKYLVTQMGNDKSIKCEQNLGHDTMYWYKQDSKKFLKIMFSYNNKELIINETVPNRFSPKSPDKAHLNLHINSLELGDSAVYFCASSLGTGPNQPQHFGDGTRLSIL.

In this sample, this clonotype turned up many times. The gene calls are TRBV14 and TRBJ2-1; D is tentatively TRBD1 or TRBD2 (5 bases each). Trimming stripped 1 base from V and 3 bases from J, with 13 bases between. This CDR3 has 16 residues. Germline V gene sequence: CDR1 SGHDN, CDR2 FVKESK. CDR3 protein: CASSQVGGTVYNEQFF. The CDR3 nucleotides read TGTGCCAGCAGCCAAGTAGGTGGGACCGTCTACAATGAGCAGTTCTTC.

V and J are TRBV12-3 or TRBV12-4 and TRBJ1-5, with D hard to call. The CDR3 loop spans 13 amino acids. V was pared by 4 bases and J by 5 bases, with 9 bases between. The CDR3 DNA reads as TGTGCCAGCAGTTCCGGGCACGATCAGCCCCAGCATTTT. Its protein product is CASSSGHDQPQHF.

In its sample, this clonotype was seen many times. V usage is TRBV20-1 and J usage is TRBJ2-1; D is unclear. Germline V gene lookup returns CDR1 DFQATT and CDR2 SNEGSKA (reference sequence). With 3 bases removed from V and 3 bases from J, the gap between germline ends came to 6 bases. CDR3 length: 12 residues. The CDR3, as DNA: TGCAGTGCTAGCTTGGTCTACAATGAGCAGTTCTTC. Translation: CSASLVYNEQFF.

Many counts were recorded for this clonotype. The chain combines TRBV28 with TRBJ2-7; perhaps TRBD2 as D (6 bases). Looked up from germline, CDR1 is MDHEN and CDR2 is SYDVKM. This CDR3 has 19 amino acids. With 2 bases removed from V and 2 bases from J, the gap between germline ends came to 25 bases. CDR3 protein: CASSLGTPSTDTIPYEQYF. In nucleotides, the CDR3 is TGTGCCAGCAGTTTAGGGACTCCATCTACCGATACAATACCCTACGAGCAGTACTTC.

There are many counts of this clonotype. V and J are TRBV20-1 and TRBJ1-5; TRBD1 is a possible D gene (6 bases). This CDR3 contains 13 residues. V was shortened by 3 bases and J by 5 bases, with 11 bases between the two germline ends. CDR1 is DFQATT and CDR2 is SNEGSKA in the germline V gene (reference sequence). CDR3 DNA sequence: TGCAGTGCTAGCTCAGGGGTGGATCAGCCCCAGCATTTT. It encodes CSASSGVDQPQHF.